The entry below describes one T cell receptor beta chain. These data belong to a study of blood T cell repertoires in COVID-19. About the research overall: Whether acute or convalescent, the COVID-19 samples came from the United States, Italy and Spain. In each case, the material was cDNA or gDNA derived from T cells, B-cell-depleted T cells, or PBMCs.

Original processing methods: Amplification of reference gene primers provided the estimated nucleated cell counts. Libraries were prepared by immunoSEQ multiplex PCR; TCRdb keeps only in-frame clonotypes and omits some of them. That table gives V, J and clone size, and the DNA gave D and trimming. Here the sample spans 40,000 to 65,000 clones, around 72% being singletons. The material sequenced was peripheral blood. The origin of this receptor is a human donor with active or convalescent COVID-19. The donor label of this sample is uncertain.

CDR3 bases: TGTGCCAGCACCTGGGGAGAAATGAACACTGAAGCTTTCTTT. Its translation is CASTWGEMNTEAFF. The chain uses TRBV6-5 and TRBJ1-1; no definite D call. This CDR3 region has 14 residues. Germline V gene data show CDR1 as MNHEY and CDR2 as SVGAGI. The V end was cut by 7 bases, the J end by 0 bases, with 12 bases between.